The entry that follows covers one T cell receptor beta chain sequence. Its binding antigen is unknown. There are no base qualities to consult, and no much larger clone falls within one base. Taken from cysteine to phenylalanine, the CDR3 has 18 residues. Of all the DNA, just the CDR3 is kept, 54 bases in frame from base 1. Trimming accounts for 2 bases at V and 8 bases at J, while the number of junction bases matched to no gene is 15. According to the germline V gene, CDR1 reads SGHTA and CDR2 reads FQGNSA. The cohort consisted of 600 to 700 healthy bone marrow donors. All cohort members were sampled while nominally healthy, although unrecorded immune exposures were likely present. The donor was CMV seropositive and belonged to the group of 270 or so seropositive cohort members. Every donor gave a peripheral blood sample, and the peripheral blood mononuclear cells from that sample were used for TCR beta sequencing. The Qiagen DNeasy Blood Extraction Kit was used to extract genomic DNA from the blood cell samples.

Receptor libraries were prepared by the immunoSEQ multiplex PCR assay. For the multiplex PCR, a mixture combining 60 forward primers for TCR Vbeta segments and 13 reverse primers for TCR Jbeta segments was used. The CDR3 region of rearranged TCR beta genes was amplified from genomic DNA by a multiplex PCR assay. On the Illumina HiSeq System, the amplified TCR beta libraries were sequenced as 87-base-pair reads. The study's processing was this. Across the 670 or so repertoires, a later analysis counted approximately 75 million unique TCR beta chains, roughly 11 million of which were shared by at least two donors. To remove PCR and sequencing errors, raw reads were error-corrected and collapsed into unique sequences using a nearest-neighbor algorithm that merged closely related sequences. CDR3 sequences were aligned to IMGT reference sequences to assign V, D and J gene segments. For a sequence to be retained, a match of at least six nucleotides to both a V gene segment and a J gene segment was required. Rearrangements were called productive when the CDR3 lacked stop codons and stayed in frame with V and J; all others were non-productive. CDR3 was defined according to IMGT convention as the region running from the second conserved V-encoded cysteine to the conserved J-encoded phenylalanine. Sequences without an unambiguous match to a single V gene segment were excluded from the earlier analysis of about 640 of the donors. An earlier analysis of 550 to 650 of the donors classified V segments as functional when productive rearrangements were above 56.7% and as segregating when the standard deviation between donors was above 5%. A statistical classification framework was built for diagnosing cytomegalovirus status from the catalog of TCR beta chain sequences. In a later analysis, TCR nucleotide sequences were compared against IMGT/GENE-DB human TR gene sequences so that V and J genes could be assigned. A later analysis assigned CDR3 sequences and most-parsimonious VDJ recombination scenarios with the TCRdist pipeline. In a later analysis, every TCR beta chain was defined by the combination of its CDR3 amino acid sequence and its V-gene family, and reads without a unique V-gene family were dropped. A later analysis removed 450 to 600 highly shared, low-generation-probability nucleotide sequences to deal with suspected cross-contamination and a sequencing artifact. For each public chain, a later analysis derived a clonal expansion index from normalized ranks of inferred template counts within each repertoire. A later analysis computed generation probabilities with a VDJ recombination model fitted to out-of-frame rearrangements, and checked the results against IGoR. Hypergeometric tests were used in a later analysis to score TCR-TCR, TCR-HLA and TCR-CMV co-occurrence, with a repertoire-size bias correction applied to the TCR pairs. To estimate false discovery rates, a later analysis permuted the HLA or CMV assignments 20 times. In a later analysis, co-occurring TCRs were grouped using DBSCAN, and TCRdist sequence similarity was added for clustering within HLA-allele-positive subsets. Co-occurrence clustering excluded repertoires with fewer than 30,000 or more than 120,000 public chains, plus five with anomalous nucleotide sharing. TCRdb's version of the immuneACCESS table is confined to in-frame rearrangements and falls short of the full clone set. An unresolved V gene accounts for under half of the shortfall where checked; the remainder is of unknown origin. For V, J and clone size, that table is used; D and trimming come from the DNA. This sample holds about 160,000 clones; around 84% were observed only once. The ten top clones hold roughly 8% of the sample.

The data were obtained in a study of cytomegalovirus exposure and HLA in healthy donors (dated by TCRdb to about 2017). The study in broad terms: In an earlier analysis of fewer than 750 of the donors, approximately 300 Gb of sequence data and just under 120 million unique TCR beta sequences from approximately 180 million T cells were reported. A later analysis re-examined previously published TCR beta repertoires from roughly 720 donors and added high-resolution HLA genotyping to investigate patterns of TCR occurrence. The study combined high-throughput TCR immunosequencing, statistical association of individual TCRs with disease status, and machine learning to predict cytomegalovirus infection status. Every discovery cohort repertoire had been produced on one sequencing platform. Across approximately 400 genotyped donors of the cohort, an average of approximately 240,000 unique TCR beta nucleotide sequences per donor were sequenced, and approximately 17% of those sequences were non-productive. Genome-wide SNP genotypes for about three fifths of the roughly 670 donors were used in a later genetic analysis, which treated that subset as a discovery cohort. Of the 350 to 450 genotyped donors, 81% were placed in the genetic ancestry cluster associated with self-reported Caucasian donors. Both class I and class II loci were covered by HLA typing, at four-digit resolution. Rather than drawing on any new phenotypic data, the later analysis identified candidate immune exposures from TCR beta sequences and the way those sequences occurred across donors. The T cell repertoires of around 730 subjects were profiled by immunosequencing and related to cytomegalovirus serostatus. A few DR-DQ haplotypes were treated as single units for association and clustering because of strong linkage in the cohort. Typing coverage varied by locus: 629-630 donors for A, B, C, DRB1 and DQB1; 500 to 550 for DQA1; more than 600 for DPA1; 450 to 480 for DPB1. Donor age, sex, ethnicity and CMV serostatus were collected together with the repertoire data. The study was designed to test whether signatures of past pathogen exposure could be identified by cataloging public T cell receptors. Besides the first cohort of 500 to 700 subjects, a separate validation cohort made up of 90 to 150 different subjects was used. An early release covering roughly 640 HLA-typed donors comprised roughly 300 gigabases of sequencing data and around 85 million unique TCR sequences. An earlier analysis of 587 of the donors used high-throughput TCR beta sequencing to judge whether each TCR beta V gene segment behaved as functional or pseudogenic. The study at large found these results: Correlated functional status among segregating V segments might be attributable to linkage disequilibrium, but an unknown experimental factor could not be ruled out. In a later analysis, several top co-occurrence clusters were reported to appear linked to parvovirus B19, influenza, CMV and Epstein-Barr virus. Roughly uniform sequencing depth across donors was assumed in presence/absence analyses, although this assumption may not hold. In both the original and validation cohorts, the classifier was reported to diagnose cytomegalovirus status with high specificity and sensitivity. A later genetic analysis reported fewer N-insertions in productive TCRs among donors in an Asian-associated ancestry cluster than the approximately 700-donor mean. In a later analysis, TCR association rates were found to vary across HLA loci, with the most associated TCRs seen for DRB1 alleles and the fewest for HLA-C alleles. While some public TCRs were present in many individuals, most TCR sequences turned up only very rarely across donors. The authors suggested that the approach could potentially be extended to other disease states and immunological phenotypes. Because counts were too low, roughly 16 rarely observed V segments, including chromosome 9 orphons, were left out of the earlier analysis of some 600 of the donors. A further reported finding was that TCR beta sequences accurately predicted the HLA-A and HLA-B alleles for most subjects in the first cohort. In this cohort, only TCR beta chains were sequenced, and detectable features were limited by the absence of alpha or paired-chain data. A later analysis associated about 16,000 TCR beta sequences with specific HLA alleles at a false discovery rate of 0.05. A later analysis found that most CMV-associated TCR beta chains appeared HLA-restricted, with HLA associations seemingly driven largely by CMV exposure. When HLA alleles, especially DR and DQ, strongly co-occurred, attributing TCR associations to individual alleles was difficult. A group of highly shared sequence variants was considered likely to be a technical artifact of the sequencing pipeline. The study listed approximately 150 TCR beta chains as associated with cytomegalovirus. Compared with equally common non-associated chains, HLA-associated TCR beta chains in a later analysis were more clonally expanded and had lower generation probabilities. For the cohort, immune exposure information was limited to CMV serostatus. HLA typing was unavailable for some donors at each locus, so association tests used only the typed subset. Broadly in line with IMGT annotations, most TCR beta V segments showed up in productive rearrangements about 87% or about 30% of the time in an earlier analysis of approximately 600 of the donors. In a later genetic analysis, a missense DCLRE1C variant was associated with V-gene and J-gene trimming of TCR beta chains, and the association was replicated in an independent cohort. Three of the identified cytomegalovirus-associated TCR beta chains were confirmed in vitro to be specific for cytomegalovirus antigens. Because the 87-base-pair reads could not distinguish some IMGT-functional V segments, including TRBV6-2 and TRBV6-3, those segments were excluded.

This TCR was sampled from a male donor in good health and CMV-seropositive. The sample comprised PBMCs. Recombination joined TRBV7-2 with TRBJ2-4, and TRBD1 matches 10 of the central bases. The CDR3 region reads CASSLYGPGQGVIDIQYF. DNA sequence: TGTGCCAGCAGCTTATATGGCCCTGGACAGGGGGTAATTGACATTCAGTACTTC.